The rows below give T cell receptor beta chains drawn from one sample of a study of T cell repertoires in cytomegalovirus infection. From the reads, TCRdb called clonotypes with MiXCR, one entry per CDR3 protein. The data hold 150,000 to 200,000 distinct CDR3 sequences, with roughly 15% observed a single time. The sequencing input was CD8+ T cells from PBMCs. These receptors all stem from a human donor in good health (CMV status not recorded). Some clones in this sample may be carry-over from other donors' samples. The CDR3 runs from the conserved cysteine through the conserved F or W. The D gene is left open where the match is weak. Size values are once, few and many counts, or a class for expanded clones, and some rows have none.

abundance	d_gene	v_gene	j_gene	CDR3aa	CDR3nt
-	-	TRBV6-2/TRBV6-3	TRBJ1-5	CASSPFRQLNQPQHF	TGTGCCAGCAGTCCCTTTCGACAGCTCAATCAGCCCCAGCATTTT
-	TRBD2	TRBV6-2/TRBV6-3	TRBJ2-1	CASSKETSGGQDEQFF	TGTGCCAGCAGTAAAGAGACTAGCGGGGGGCAGGATGAGCAGTTCTTC
-	-	TRBV12-3/TRBV12-4	TRBJ1-1	CASSLGTSNTEAFF	TGTGCCAGCAGTTTGGGCACTTCGAACACTGAAGCTTTCTTT
few	-	TRBV7-2	TRBJ2-7	CASSLDHYEQYF	TGTGCCAGCAGCTTGGACCACTACGAGCAGTACTTC
-	TRBD1	TRBV12-3/TRBV12-4	TRBJ1-2	CASSWDSTTGYTF	TGTGCCAGCAGTTGGGACAGTACCACTGGCTACACCTTC
-	-	TRBV20-1	TRBJ1-1	CSAPFSGANTEAFF	TGCAGTGCTCCTTTTTCGGGGGCGAACACTGAAGCTTTCTTT
-	-	TRBV7-9	TRBJ1-1	CASRPREKVNTEAFF	TGTGCCAGCAGACCGAGGGAGAAGGTGAACACTGAAGCTTTCTTT
-	TRBD1	TRBV12-3/TRBV12-4	TRBJ2-7	CASSMTGTGTYEQYF	TGTGCCAGCAGTATGACCGGGACAGGGACCTACGAGCAGTACTTC
few	TRBD2	TRBV7-3	TRBJ2-2	CASSWGLAETGELFF	TGTGCCAGCAGCTGGGGACTAGCGGAAACCGGGGAGCTGTTTTTT
-	-	TRBV7-9	TRBJ1-1	CASTPSRKTEAFF	TGTGCCAGCACCCCTTCCAGGAAAACTGAAGCTTTCTTT
-	-	TRBV4-1	TRBJ1-5	CASSQEGGGAFNQPQHF	TGCGCCAGCAGCCAAGAGGGTGGGGGCGCGTTCAATCAGCCCCAGCATTTT
many	TRBD2	TRBV7-8	TRBJ2-1	CASSLGASGGNEQFF	TGTGCCAGCAGCTTAGGTGCTAGCGGGGGAAATGAGCAGTTCTTC
few	-	TRBV28	TRBJ1-1	CASSLAGTGDTEAFF	TGTGCCAGCAGTTTAGCAGGGACGGGGGACACTGAAGCTTTCTTT
-	-	TRBV7-6	TRBJ2-7	CASSFRGREQYF	TGTGCCAGCAGCTTCAGGGGGAGGGAGCAGTACTTC
few	-	TRBV12-3/TRBV12-4	TRBJ1-2	CASSPTPRRGYTF	TGTGCCAGCAGCCCTACACCTAGAAGGGGCTACACCTTC
-	-	TRBV10-3	TRBJ1-2	CAISDRAAPNYGYTF	TGTGCCATCAGTGATAGGGCAGCCCCTAACTATGGCTACACCTTC
few	TRBD1	TRBV13	TRBJ2-3	CASSLASTGWSQNLGGTQYF	TGTGCCAGCAGCTTAGCGTCGACAGGGTGGTCACAAAATCTGGGCGGTACGCAGTATTTT
few	TRBD1	TRBV7-9	TRBJ2-5	CASSLSARGTQETQYF	TGTGCCAGCAGCTTATCCGCCAGGGGGACCCAAGAGACCCAGTACTTC
few	-	TRBV28	TRBJ2-7	CASSPTGSGYYEQYF	TGTGCCAGCAGTCCTACAGGGAGCGGGTACTACGAGCAGTACTTC
few	-	TRBV7-6	TRBJ1-2	CASSPFSYGYTF	TGTGCCAGCAGCCCCTTCTCGTATGGCTACACCTTC